The entry that follows covers one T cell receptor (beta chain) sequence. This sample is part of a study of T cell repertoires in cytomegalovirus infection. This CDR3 spans 15 amino acids. The V segment lost 7 bases and the J segment 1 base; nucleotides outside the gene matches: 7. CDR1 SNHLY and CDR2 FYNNEI come from the germline V gene. TCRdb used MiXCR to reprocess the reads, holding one entry per CDR3 protein. The sample records 400,000 or so distinct CDR3 sequences, approximately 32% being singletons. Sequenced material: PBMCs. The gene calls are TRBV2 and TRBJ2-7; 10 nucleotides agree with TRBD2. The TCR comes from a human donor in good health (CMV status not recorded). Some clones in this sample may be carry-over from other donors' samples. The CDR3 DNA is TGTGCCAGCATGTTGCGGACTAGCGGATCCTACGAGCAGTACTTC. Protein: CASMLRTSGSYEQYF.